The source of this TCR beta chain is a study of T cell changes during pregnancy in multiple sclerosis. V lost 1 base, J lost 3 bases, and 16 bases lay in between. The CDR3 extends over 18 amino acids. CDR1 MGHRA and CDR2 YSYEKL come from the germline V gene. Here immunoSEQ multiplex PCR was the method, and the copy in TCRdb shows in-frame clones only, minus some. The sample includes tens of thousands of clones, roughly 92% of them seen just once. This clonotype was obtained from a female donor with multiple sclerosis, enrolled in a pregnancy study. The V and J genes are TRBV4-1 and TRBJ2-6; perhaps TRBD1 as D (6 bases). The sample consisted of peripheral blood, taken in the second trimester of pregnancy. The CDR3 sequence: CASSQVSPQGYGANVLTF. Here the CDR3 DNA reads TGCGCCAGCAGCCAAGTTTCGCCCCAGGGGTATGGGGCCAACGTCCTGACTTTC.